This T cell receptor (beta chain) was recorded in a study of OX40 agonist ivuxolimab in advanced cancers. Some background on the complete study: The costimulatory receptor OX40 (CD134) was targeted by ivuxolimab, a fully human IgG2 agonistic monoclonal antibody. Intravenous ivuxolimab was administered to patients every 2 weeks at six dose levels: 0.01, 0.1, 0.3, 1.5, 3 and 10 mg/kg. Among the roughly 52 dose-escalation patients, around 20 had hepatocellular carcinoma, some 15 melanoma, 9 renal cell carcinoma and 9 head and neck cancer. A male proportion of around 83% and a mean age of approximately 55 years, ranging from about 23 to 90, were recorded for the dose-escalation cohort. Patients were allowed to have had prior anti-PD-1, anti-PD-L1 or anti-CTLA-4 therapy, and approximately 40% of the dose-escalation patients had previously received checkpoint inhibitors. Partial responses occurred in three dose-escalation patients, of whom one had hepatocellular carcinoma and two had cutaneous melanoma. The point of sequencing TCRbeta in the periphery was to test whether ivuxolimab changed TCR sequence diversity and drove clonal T-cell expansion. The paper describes the monotherapy dose-escalation part (N of about 54 patients) of the phase I trial of ivuxolimab. Results and caveats for the whole study, not just this receptor: Which antigens the clonally expanded peripheral T cells were specific for was not determined. In the 0.1-3.0 mg/kg groups, partial responders had among the lowest normalized peripheral clonal expansion, particularly in CD8+ T cells. At doses from 0.1 to 3.0 mg/kg, clonal expansion was seen in both CD4+ and CD8+ blood T cells between baseline and week 6. Low levels of normalized T-cell clonal expansion were also shown by some nonresponding patients. After ivuxolimab, expanded clones were on average more numerous among CD8+ T cells than among CD4+ T cells.

With regard to this clone: It lacks a known antigen. The input lacks base qualities; no much larger clone sits a single base away.

For sequencing of the TCRbeta CDR3 region, genomic DNA was extracted from the sorted cells. The immunoSEQ Assay was used for sequencing of TCRbeta CDR3 regions. Held by TCRdb, this immuneACCESS table contains in-frame sequences only and omits some clones. Under half of the omission traces to an unresolved V gene where checked; the cause of the rest is unknown. A total of tens of thousands of clones appear in this sample, 88% of them only once. Of the sample, 4.1% falls within the top ten clones. Patients with a history of autoimmune disease or receiving systemic immunosuppression were excluded from the trial. Peripheral blood for TCR sequencing was collected from all dose cohorts at baseline, on cycle 4 day 1, and on cycle 7 day 1. Samples were obtained from an open-label, multicenter, first-in-human phase I dose-escalation trial of ivuxolimab. Adults with locally advanced or metastatic melanoma, renal cell carcinoma, hepatocellular carcinoma or head and neck squamous cell carcinoma were enrolled in the trial. Before TCR sequencing, CD4+ T cells and CD8+ T cells from peripheral blood were sorted into separate populations.

The V and J ends are trimmed by 4 bases and 0 bases, leaving 17 bases between them. CDR1 and CDR2 were assigned from the germline V gene (reference sequence) as LNHDA and SQIVND. The CDR3 goes from the cysteine to the phenylalanine over 17 residues. The DNA shown is the 51-base CDR3, in frame from base 1. This clonotype was sampled from an adult with an advanced solid tumor such as melanoma, head and neck, liver or kidney cancer. The chain uses TRBV19 and TRBJ2-3; matching of 5 bases hints at TRBD2 as the D gene. The sequencing used CD4+ or CD8+ T cells sorted from blood, collected in a trial of the OX40 agonist ivuxolimab. The CDR3 in this case is CASSTFTGNPSTDTQYF. The DNA sequence reads TGTGCCAGTAGTACCTTCACCGGGAATCCAAGCACAGATACGCAGTATTTT.